The next 15 T cell receptor beta chains were all read from a single sample in a study of T-cell reconstitution after alpha-beta-depleted transplantation in children. This sample's TCRbeta library carried unique molecular identifier barcodes. Each CDR3 protein is one row after TCRdb ran MiXCR on the PCR reads. The table lists roughly 490,000 distinct CDR3 sequences, about 10% of them singletons. The sample here was PBMCs, mostly from graft donor cells, taken 180 days after TCRalphabeta/CD19-depleted stem cell transplant. These receptors originate from a female patient between 2 and 10 years old who had a stem cell transplant for aplastic anemia, so the T cells may come from the graft donor.

This chain connects TRBV28 to TRBJ2-1; tentatively, D is TRBD2 (6 bases). The CDR3 has 15 residues. Germline CDR1 and CDR2: MDHEN and SYDVKM. Trimming removed 3 bases at V and 1 base at J, with 10 bases between. CDR3 bases: TGTGCCAGCAGTTTTTTCGGGGGTTCCTACAATGAGCAGTTCTTC. Translating it yields CASSFFGGSYNEQFF.

The chain has TRBV29-1 and TRBJ2-1, with 10 bases that match TRBD2. From germline, CDR1 is SQVTM and CDR2 ANQGSEA. V lost 7 bases and J lost 0; bases outside the gene matches: 12. The CDR3 has 17 amino acids. The CDR3 protein is CSAETSGPTISYNEQFF. CDR3 coding DNA: TGCAGCGCCGAGACTAGCGGGCCCACTATCTCCTACAATGAGCAGTTCTTC.

The rearrangement links TRBV27 to TRBJ2-6; D is ambiguous. V gave up 9 bases and J gave up 0 bases, with 12 bases separating them. Per germline, CDR1 MNHEY and CDR2 SMNVEV (reference sequence). The CDR3 runs 15 residues. The CDR3 coding sequence is TGTGCCAGTTCGACATCTACCTCTGGGGCCAACGTCCTGACTTTC. Translation: CASSTSTSGANVLTF.

This clonotype has a handful of counts. The chain links TRBV5-1 to TRBJ1-2, with D possibly matching TRBD1 (5 bases). The V end was cut by 2 bases, the J end by 3 bases, with 5 bases between. CDR1 SGHRS and CDR2 YFSETQ come from the germline V gene. The CDR3 is 12 residues long. The DNA of the CDR3 is TGCGCCAGCAGCTTCAGGGACTATGGCTACACCTTC. This encodes CASSFRDYGYTF.

This clonotype was seen a few times. The chain carries TRBV18 and TRBJ1-1; 7 bases fit TRBD1. This CDR3 has 16 residues. J gave up 5 bases and V 1 base, and 10 bases lay outside the gene matches. The germline CDR1 and CDR2 sequences are KGHSH and LQKENI. The CDR3 coding sequence is TGTGCCAGCTCACCACTCCAGGGACAGCTTACAACTGAAGCTTTCTTT. This encodes CASSPLQGQLTTEAFF. The entire variable domain, with the rest obtained from reference TRBV18 and TRBJ1-1, is as follows: NAGVMQNPRHLVRRRGQEARLRCSPMKGHSHVYWYRQLPEEGLKFMVYLQKENIIDESGMPKERFSAEFPKEGPSILRIQQVVRGDSAAYFCASSPLQGQLTTEAFFGQGTRLTVV.

This clonotype turned up a few times. V is TRBV6-2 or TRBV6-3 and J is TRBJ2-1; 12 bases are a match to TRBD1. The CDR3 totals 19 residues. Per the germline V gene, CDR1 is MNHEY and CDR2 is SVGEGT. V shed 4 bases and J 10 bases; nucleotides not matched to a gene: 20. DNA of the CDR3: TGTGCCAGCAGTTCCCGGGACAGGGGGCGACGGGAGGGCCCTGGGGAGCAGTTCTTC. Protein sequence: CASSSRDRGRREGPGEQFF.

This sequence joins TRBV10-3 and TRBJ2-1, with D perhaps TRBD1 (7 bases). V lost 6 bases and J 6 bases, leaving 21 bases between the germline ends. The CDR3 loop spans 16 amino acids. Germline V CDR1 and CDR2: ENHRY, SYGVKD. This CDR3 reads CAIRRGKGAQVNEQFF. The CDR3 bases are TGTGCCATCAGACGGGGGAAGGGGGCGCAGGTCAATGAGCAGTTCTTC.

This clonotype was detected a few times. The genes are TRBV4-3 and TRBJ2-1; 8 bases align to TRBD1. The trim removed 5 bases at V and 4 bases at J, leaving 10 bases unmatched. Per germline, CDR1 LGHNA and CDR2 YSLEER. CDR3 size: 16 residues. The CDR3 sequence is CASSVYGTGTYNEQFF. The CDR3 DNA reads TGCGCCAGCAGCGTCTACGGGACAGGAACTTACAATGAGCAGTTCTTC.

This clonotype was detected only a few times. V and J are TRBV6-5 and TRBJ1-1; no definite D call. The CDR3 is 13 residues long. Germline V gene data show CDR1 as MNHEY and CDR2 as SVGAGI. Trimming removed 2 bases from V and 3 bases from J, with 7 bases in between. In DNA form, the CDR3 reads TGTGCCAGCAGTTACGTTCCCGACACTGAAGCTTTCTTT. Amino acids: CASSYVPDTEAFF.

This clonotype was observed a handful of times. The chain uses TRBV29-1 and TRBJ1-4, with D possibly matching TRBD1 (6 bases). Germline CDR1 reads SQVTM; CDR2 reads ANQGSEA. V was shortened by 3 bases and J by 5 bases, with 10 bases between the two germline ends. The CDR3 loop spans 13 amino acids. In nucleotides, the CDR3 is TGCAGCGTTGAGGCCAGGGGAAATGAAAAACTGTTTTTT. Protein sequence: CSVEARGNEKLFF.

This sequence joins TRBV18 and TRBJ2-1; D perhaps matches TRBD2 (6 bases). This CDR3 contains 16 residues. Germline values: CDR1 KGHSH, CDR2 LQKENI. The V end lost 3 bases, the J end lost 4 bases, and 16 bases lay between the germline ends. The CDR3 DNA sequence: TGTGCCAGCTCACCCACGGGAGCCGGACCATACAATGAGCAGTTCTTC. Residues: CASSPTGAGPYNEQFF.

The V gene is TRBV12-3 or TRBV12-4, the J gene TRBJ2-5; TRBD1 matches at 9 bases. CDR3 size: 18 residues. After removal of 3 bases from V and 5 bases from J, the junction contained 16 bases not matched to a gene. The CDR3 protein is CASSLSTRPGQGGETQYF. The CDR3 nucleotides are TGTGCCAGCAGTTTGTCGACCCGTCCGGGACAGGGAGGCGAGACCCAGTACTTC.

This clonotype has a handful of counts. The rearrangement links TRBV20-1 to TRBJ1-4; D unresolved. Germline-derived CDR1 and CDR2 are DFQATT and SNEGSKA (reference sequence). V was trimmed by 1 base and J by 7 bases, leaving 1 base between them. This CDR3 has 10 residues. The CDR3 here is CSARGEKLFF. The DNA for the CDR3 is TGCAGTGCTAGAGGTGAAAAACTGTTTTTT.

In this sample, this clonotype turned up many times. The rearrangement links TRBV5-1 to TRBJ2-1; 11 bases map to TRBD2. The junction had 9 bases not matched to a gene; V was cut back by 4 bases and J by 0 bases. The CDR3 runs to 18 residues. Germline CDR1 is SGHRS and CDR2 is YFSETQ. The CDR3 loop is CASSLGTSGQPSYNEQFF. The CDR3 DNA reads as TGCGCCAGCAGCCTCGGGACTAGCGGCCAACCCTCCTACAATGAGCAGTTCTTC.

In this sample, this clonotype turned up a few times. The genes are TRBV29-1 and TRBJ2-5; TRBD1 might be the D (5 bases). The germline CDR1 and CDR2 sequences are SQVTM and ANQGSEA. V was clipped by 2 bases and J by 5 bases, with 12 bases between them. This CDR3 has 13 amino acids. Here the CDR3 reads CSVEPRAGETQYF. In DNA, the CDR3 is TGCAGCGTTGAACCCAGGGCCGGGGAGACCCAGTACTTC.